A selection of T cell receptor beta chains follows, all from one sample in a study of blood T cell repertoires in COVID-19. Here immunoSEQ multiplex PCR was the method, and the copy in TCRdb shows in-frame clones only, minus some. The sample has some 130,000 clones; approximately 84% are singletons. Sample: peripheral blood. The receptor set was obtained from a human donor in a cohort sampled during active COVID-19. Each CDR3 is given with its conserved first and last residue. Fields, in order: J gene, D gene, clone size, V gene, CDR3 DNA, CDR3 protein. The D gene is left open where the match is weak. Rows give clone size only sometimes, using once, few, many, or a class for an expanded clone.

j_gene: TRBJ2-2
d_gene: -
abundance: -
v_gene: TRBV4-1
CDR3nt: TGCGCCAGCAGCCAAGACCCCGGGAACACCGGGGAGCTGTTTTTT
CDR3aa: CASSQDPGNTGELFF

j_gene: TRBJ2-1
d_gene: TRBD2
abundance: -
v_gene: TRBV18
CDR3nt: TGTGCCAGCTCACCACCGCCGGGACTAGCGGACAATGAGCAGTTCTTC
CDR3aa: CASSPPPGLADNEQFF

j_gene: TRBJ1-1
d_gene: -
abundance: -
v_gene: TRBV19
CDR3nt: TGTGCCAGTAGTTGGACAGCCATGAACACTGAAGCTTTCTTT
CDR3aa: CASSWTAMNTEAFF

j_gene: TRBJ2-7
d_gene: -
abundance: once
v_gene: TRBV7-2
CDR3nt: TGTGCCAGCAGCTTAGGAAACACCTACGAGCAGTACTTC
CDR3aa: CASSLGNTYEQYF

j_gene: TRBJ1-2
d_gene: TRBD1
abundance: few
v_gene: TRBV6-5
CDR3nt: TGTGCCAGCAGTACCGGGACAGCCAACTATGGCTACACCTTC
CDR3aa: CASSTGTANYGYTF

j_gene: TRBJ2-1
d_gene: -
abundance: -
v_gene: TRBV19
CDR3nt: TGTGCCAGTAGTATCGGAGCGGATTCCTACAATGAGCAGTTCTTC
CDR3aa: CASSIGADSYNEQFF

j_gene: TRBJ2-1
d_gene: -
abundance: -
v_gene: TRBV6-1
CDR3nt: TGTGCCAGCAGTGAAAAGAATCTAGGGGGGACAGTTGATAATGAGCAGTTCTTC
CDR3aa: CASSEKNLGGTVDNEQFF

j_gene: TRBJ1-6
d_gene: -
abundance: -
v_gene: TRBV6-5
CDR3nt: TGTGCCAGCAGGTGGGACAATAATTCACCCCTCCACTTT
CDR3aa: CASRWDNNSPLHF

j_gene: TRBJ2-1
d_gene: TRBD2
abundance: -
v_gene: TRBV7-3
CDR3nt: TGTGCCAGCAGCTTAAGCAGCGGGGGACTCAATGAGCAGTTCTTC
CDR3aa: CASSLSSGGLNEQFF

j_gene: TRBJ1-5
d_gene: -
abundance: -
v_gene: TRBV1
CDR3nt: TGCACCAGCAGCCAAGAAGGCAGGGATAATAGCAATCAGCCCCAGCATTTT
CDR3aa: CTSSQEGRDNSNQPQHF

j_gene: TRBJ1-4
d_gene: TRBD1
abundance: once
v_gene: TRBV6-5
CDR3nt: TGTGCCAGCAGTCCCCGTTGGACAGGGGAAAAACTGTTTTTT
CDR3aa: CASSPRWTGEKLFF

j_gene: TRBJ2-3
d_gene: -
abundance: -
v_gene: TRBV7-3
CDR3nt: TGTGCCAGCAGCCGTCCGGGGGAGGCGCAGTATTTT
CDR3aa: CASSRPGEAQYF

j_gene: TRBJ2-5
d_gene: TRBD2
abundance: -
v_gene: TRBV3-1/TRBV3-2
CDR3nt: TGTGCCAGCAGCCACCGGACTAGGAAGGAGACCCAGTACTTC
CDR3aa: CASSHRTRKETQYF

j_gene: TRBJ1-4
d_gene: -
abundance: once
v_gene: TRBV3-1/TRBV3-2
CDR3nt: TGTGCCAGCAGCTCCCGGAGGTCTTATAATGAAAAACTGTTTTTT
CDR3aa: CASSSRRSYNEKLFF

j_gene: TRBJ1-2
d_gene: -
abundance: -
v_gene: TRBV6-5
CDR3nt: TGTGCCAGCAGTTACAGGGGTTCTGGCTACACCTTC
CDR3aa: CASSYRGSGYTF

j_gene: TRBJ2-1
d_gene: TRBD2
abundance: -
v_gene: TRBV7-9
CDR3nt: TGTGCCAGCAGCTTAGTTCGGGAGGGGAATGAGCAGTTCTTC
CDR3aa: CASSLVREGNEQFF

j_gene: TRBJ1-2
d_gene: -
abundance: -
v_gene: TRBV9
CDR3nt: TGTGCCAGCAGCGTGGTGGGGGGAGACGGCTACACCTTC
CDR3aa: CASSVVGGDGYTF

j_gene: TRBJ2-5
d_gene: TRBD2
abundance: -
v_gene: TRBV2
CDR3nt: TGTGCCAGCAGTGAAGAAGTTAGCGGGGGCCCCCAGTACTTC
CDR3aa: CASSEEVSGGPQYF

j_gene: TRBJ2-1
d_gene: TRBD1
abundance: -
v_gene: TRBV25-1
CDR3nt: TGTGCCAGCAGTGAGGGCGGACAGGGGGCTTCCAATGAGCAGTTCTTC
CDR3aa: CASSEGGQGASNEQFF

j_gene: TRBJ1-2
d_gene: TRBD1
abundance: -
v_gene: TRBV7-9
CDR3nt: TGTGCCAGCAGCTTAGTGGCAGGGGGCGTCTTGGACTATGGCTACACCTTC
CDR3aa: CASSLVAGGVLDYGYTF

j_gene: TRBJ2-7
d_gene: -
abundance: -
v_gene: TRBV7-2
CDR3nt: TGTGCCAGCAGCTTAGACGGCGGGGACTTTTCCTACGAGCAGTACTTC
CDR3aa: CASSLDGGDFSYEQYF

j_gene: TRBJ2-3
d_gene: -
abundance: -
v_gene: TRBV2
CDR3nt: TGTGCCAGCAACGGAGGCACGGGCACAGATACGCAGTATTTT
CDR3aa: CASNGGTGTDTQYF

j_gene: TRBJ1-6
d_gene: TRBD1
abundance: -
v_gene: TRBV18
CDR3nt: TGTGCCAGCTCACCCGGACAGGGCGGGAATTCACCCCTCCACTTT
CDR3aa: CASSPGQGGNSPLHF

j_gene: TRBJ2-3
d_gene: -
abundance: -
v_gene: TRBV12-3/TRBV12-4
CDR3nt: TGTGCCAGCAGTTCGCACTTTACAGATACGCAGTATTTT
CDR3aa: CASSSHFTDTQYF

j_gene: TRBJ2-7
d_gene: TRBD1
abundance: -
v_gene: TRBV6-5
CDR3nt: TGTGCCAGCAGCTCCAATACAGGGGCAGGCTACGAGCAGTACTTC
CDR3aa: CASSSNTGAGYEQYF

j_gene: TRBJ1-1
d_gene: -
abundance: -
v_gene: TRBV19
CDR3nt: TGTGCCAGTAGTCTCCGGGACTCAAGAGGGGCTTTCTTT
CDR3aa: CASSLRDSRGAFF

j_gene: TRBJ1-4
d_gene: -
abundance: few
v_gene: TRBV5-1
CDR3nt: TGCGCCAGCAGGGGAGAGGGTGAAAAACTGTTTTTT
CDR3aa: CASRGEGEKLFF

j_gene: TRBJ2-5
d_gene: -
abundance: -
v_gene: TRBV28
CDR3nt: TGTGCCAGCAGCGCCGCGGGACCCACCCAAGAGACCCAGTACTTC
CDR3aa: CASSAAGPTQETQYF

j_gene: TRBJ1-2
d_gene: -
abundance: -
v_gene: TRBV19
CDR3nt: TGTGCCAGTAGTCGGTGGACAGAAGTTACCTATGGCTACACCTTC
CDR3aa: CASSRWTEVTYGYTF

j_gene: TRBJ2-7
d_gene: TRBD1
abundance: -
v_gene: TRBV3-1/TRBV3-2
CDR3nt: TGTGCCAGCAGCCTGCGACAGGGATTGCAGTACTTC
CDR3aa: CASSLRQGLQYF

j_gene: TRBJ1-5
d_gene: -
abundance: -
v_gene: TRBV19
CDR3nt: TGTGCCAGTAGTATAGGGTTGGACACTCAGCCCCAGCATTTT
CDR3aa: CASSIGLDTQPQHF

j_gene: TRBJ2-3
d_gene: TRBD2
abundance: -
v_gene: TRBV5-1
CDR3nt: TGCGCCAGCAGCTGGCTAGCGGGGGGCTCAGATACGCAGTATTTT
CDR3aa: CASSWLAGGSDTQYF

j_gene: TRBJ2-4
d_gene: TRBD2
abundance: -
v_gene: TRBV5-1
CDR3nt: TGCGCCAGCAGCGATAGACTAGCGGGAGAAGCGGGGGCCAAAAACATTCAGTACTTC
CDR3aa: CASSDRLAGEAGAKNIQYF

j_gene: TRBJ2-2
d_gene: TRBD2
abundance: few
v_gene: TRBV7-2
CDR3nt: TGTGCCAGCAGCTTAGCGCCCCAACTAGCGGGGGACCACACCGGGGAGCTGTTTTTT
CDR3aa: CASSLAPQLAGDHTGELFF

j_gene: TRBJ1-4
d_gene: -
abundance: once
v_gene: TRBV19
CDR3nt: TGTGCCAGTAGTATGTACAGGGATGATGAAAAACTGTTTTTT
CDR3aa: CASSMYRDDEKLFF

j_gene: TRBJ2-6
d_gene: -
abundance: few
v_gene: TRBV7-3
CDR3nt: TGTGCCAGCACGGTTGACTCTGGGGCCAACGTCCTGACTTTC
CDR3aa: CASTVDSGANVLTF

j_gene: TRBJ1-2
d_gene: TRBD1
abundance: -
v_gene: TRBV28
CDR3nt: TGTGCCAGCAGCCGGACAGGGTGGAGCTATGGCTACACCTTC
CDR3aa: CASSRTGWSYGYTF

j_gene: TRBJ1-5
d_gene: -
abundance: -
v_gene: TRBV5-1
CDR3nt: TGCGCCAGCAGCTTGACAGGATTAAGCAATCAGCCCCAGCATTTT
CDR3aa: CASSLTGLSNQPQHF

j_gene: TRBJ1-1
d_gene: -
abundance: -
v_gene: TRBV4-1
CDR3nt: TGCGCCAGCAGCCACCCAGGGCGGGGGGCTGGGGGCACTGAAGCTTTCTTT
CDR3aa: CASSHPGRGAGGTEAFF

j_gene: TRBJ2-2
d_gene: TRBD2
abundance: -
v_gene: TRBV7-2
CDR3nt: TGTGCCAGCAGCTTGACGGCGGGGGGATTCGGGGAGCTGTTTTTT
CDR3aa: CASSLTAGGFGELFF

j_gene: TRBJ2-7
d_gene: -
abundance: -
v_gene: TRBV10-3
CDR3nt: TGTGCCATCAGTGAGGGACAGCCCGCCCTGCGTGGGGAGCAGTACTTC
CDR3aa: CAISEGQPALRGEQYF

j_gene: TRBJ2-4
d_gene: TRBD1
abundance: -
v_gene: TRBV11-2
CDR3nt: TGTGCCAGCAGCGCGTGGGACAGGGGAAAGGAAAACATTCAGTACTTC
CDR3aa: CASSAWDRGKENIQYF

j_gene: TRBJ1-4
d_gene: -
abundance: -
v_gene: TRBV4-3
CDR3nt: TGCGCCAGCAGCCAAGATATCGGGTTAGAAAAACTGTTTTTT
CDR3aa: CASSQDIGLEKLFF

j_gene: TRBJ2-3
d_gene: -
abundance: -
v_gene: TRBV7-3
CDR3nt: TGTGCCAGCAGCTTGGTTGGCGGGGCTATAGATACGCAGTATTTT
CDR3aa: CASSLVGGAIDTQYF

j_gene: TRBJ2-2
d_gene: -
abundance: once
v_gene: TRBV23-1
CDR3nt: TGCGCCAGCAGTCACGGGTCCGGGGAGCTGTTTTTT
CDR3aa: CASSHGSGELFF

j_gene: TRBJ1-3
d_gene: -
abundance: once
v_gene: TRBV7-2
CDR3nt: TGTGCCAGCAGCCCCGGGGGGAAGGGAATCTCTGGAAACACCATATATTTT
CDR3aa: CASSPGGKGISGNTIYF

j_gene: TRBJ2-2
d_gene: TRBD2
abundance: -
v_gene: TRBV3-1/TRBV3-2
CDR3nt: TGTGCCAGCAGCCAAGAAGGGCTAGCGGGAGTGGACGGGGAGCTGTTTTTT
CDR3aa: CASSQEGLAGVDGELFF

j_gene: TRBJ1-4
d_gene: -
abundance: -
v_gene: TRBV7-2
CDR3nt: TGTGCCAGCAGTCTGACACCCGGATATGAAAAACTGTTTTTT
CDR3aa: CASSLTPGYEKLFF

j_gene: TRBJ2-5
d_gene: -
abundance: -
v_gene: TRBV10-3
CDR3nt: TGTGCCATCAGAGGAGAGGCGGGTCAAGAGACCCAGTACTTC
CDR3aa: CAIRGEAGQETQYF

j_gene: TRBJ2-5
d_gene: TRBD2
abundance: -
v_gene: TRBV5-4
CDR3nt: TGTGCCAGCAGCTTGGAACTAGCGGGAGACGAGACCCAGTACTTC
CDR3aa: CASSLELAGDETQYF

j_gene: TRBJ1-5
d_gene: -
abundance: -
v_gene: TRBV7-2
CDR3nt: TGTGCCAGCAGCCAAGGGGGACACCAGCGAAATCAGCCCCAGCATTTT
CDR3aa: CASSQGGHQRNQPQHF

j_gene: TRBJ2-3
d_gene: TRBD2
abundance: -
v_gene: TRBV7-2
CDR3nt: TGTGCCAGCAGCCCCAACGGGGGGAGCACAGATACGCAGTATTTT
CDR3aa: CASSPNGGSTDTQYF

j_gene: TRBJ2-5
d_gene: TRBD2
abundance: -
v_gene: TRBV9
CDR3nt: TGTGCCAGCAGCGCCGGGAGGGGGACTAGCGGGACATTGAGGGAGACCCAGTACTTC
CDR3aa: CASSAGRGTSGTLRETQYF

j_gene: TRBJ2-1
d_gene: TRBD1
abundance: -
v_gene: TRBV11-3
CDR3nt: TGTGCCAGCAGCACCGGACAGGGGGCCGGCAATGAGCAGTTCTTC
CDR3aa: CASSTGQGAGNEQFF

j_gene: TRBJ1-3
d_gene: -
abundance: -
v_gene: TRBV19
CDR3nt: TGTGCCAGTATAGAGGCGACAGGTCGAAACACCATATATTTT
CDR3aa: CASIEATGRNTIYF

j_gene: TRBJ1-2
d_gene: -
abundance: -
v_gene: TRBV19
CDR3nt: TGTGCCAGTAGTAGACTGAGGGACTACACCTTC
CDR3aa: CASSRLRDYTF

j_gene: TRBJ2-5
d_gene: TRBD2
abundance: -
v_gene: TRBV5-1
CDR3nt: TGCGCCAGCAGCCCGAGACTAGCGGGAGAAGAGACCCAGTACTTC
CDR3aa: CASSPRLAGEETQYF